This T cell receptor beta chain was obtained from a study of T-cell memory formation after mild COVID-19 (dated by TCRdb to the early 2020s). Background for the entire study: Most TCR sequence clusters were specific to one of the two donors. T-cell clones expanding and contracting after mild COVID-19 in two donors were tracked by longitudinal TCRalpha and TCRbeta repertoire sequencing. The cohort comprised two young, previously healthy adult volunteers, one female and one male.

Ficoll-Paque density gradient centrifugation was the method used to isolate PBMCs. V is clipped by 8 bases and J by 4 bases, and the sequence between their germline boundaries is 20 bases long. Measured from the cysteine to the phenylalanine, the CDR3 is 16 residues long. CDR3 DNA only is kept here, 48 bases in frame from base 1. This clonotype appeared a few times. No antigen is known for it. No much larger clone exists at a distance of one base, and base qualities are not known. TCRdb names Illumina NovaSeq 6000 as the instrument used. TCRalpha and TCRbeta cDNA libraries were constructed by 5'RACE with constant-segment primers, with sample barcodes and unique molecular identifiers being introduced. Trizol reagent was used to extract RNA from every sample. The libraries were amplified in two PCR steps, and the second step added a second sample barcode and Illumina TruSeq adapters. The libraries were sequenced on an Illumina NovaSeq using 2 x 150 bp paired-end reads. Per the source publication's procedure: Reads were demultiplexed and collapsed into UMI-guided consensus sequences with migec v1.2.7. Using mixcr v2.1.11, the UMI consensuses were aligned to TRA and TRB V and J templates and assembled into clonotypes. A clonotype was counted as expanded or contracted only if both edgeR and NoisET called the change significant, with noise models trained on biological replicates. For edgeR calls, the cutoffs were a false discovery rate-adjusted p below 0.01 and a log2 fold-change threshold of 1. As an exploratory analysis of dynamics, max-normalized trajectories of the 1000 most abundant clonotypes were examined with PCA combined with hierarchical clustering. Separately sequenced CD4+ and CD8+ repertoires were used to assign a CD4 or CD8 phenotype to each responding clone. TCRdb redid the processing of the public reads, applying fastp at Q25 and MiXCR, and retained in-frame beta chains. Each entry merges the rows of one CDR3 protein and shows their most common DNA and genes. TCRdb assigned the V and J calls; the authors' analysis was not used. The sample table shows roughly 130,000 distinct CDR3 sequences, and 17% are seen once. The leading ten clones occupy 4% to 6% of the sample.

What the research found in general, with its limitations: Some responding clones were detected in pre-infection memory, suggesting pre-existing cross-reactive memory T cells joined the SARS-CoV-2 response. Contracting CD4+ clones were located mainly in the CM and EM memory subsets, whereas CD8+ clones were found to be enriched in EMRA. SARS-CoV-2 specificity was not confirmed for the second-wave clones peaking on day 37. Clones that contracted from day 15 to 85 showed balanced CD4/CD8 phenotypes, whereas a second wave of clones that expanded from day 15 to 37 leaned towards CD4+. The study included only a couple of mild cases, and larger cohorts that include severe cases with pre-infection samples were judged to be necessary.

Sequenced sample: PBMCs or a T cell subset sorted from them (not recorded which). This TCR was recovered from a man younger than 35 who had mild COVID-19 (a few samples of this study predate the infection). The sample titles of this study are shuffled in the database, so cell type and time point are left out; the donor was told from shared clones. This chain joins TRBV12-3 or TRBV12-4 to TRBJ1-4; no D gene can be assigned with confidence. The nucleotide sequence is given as TGTGCCAGCCACTCCGGAGGGCAGAGGATTAATGAAAAACTGTTTTTT. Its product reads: CASHSGGQRINEKLFF.